Shown below are 11 T cell receptor beta chains from a single sample sequenced in a study of T cell clonality in common variable immunodeficiency. Study-wide points: Fewer deletions and N-nucleotide insertions were reportedly seen in common variable immunodeficiency TCR beta sequences.

Data came from immunoSEQ multiplex PCR; TCRdb stores just in-frame clones and leaves some out. The profile covers tens of thousands of clones, none occurring a single time. Antigen specificity for these receptors is unknown. The source material was peripheral blood mononuclear cells. The receptors shown here come from a human donor with common variable immunodeficiency.

This clone was found many times. The read falls 3 residues short of the CDR3 end, and the missing part is taken from the germline J gene. The chain links TRBV5-1 to TRBJ2-3, with D unresolved. Trimming stripped 0 bases from V and 0 bases from J, with 8 bases between. CDR3 length: 15 residues. Germline CDR1 SGHRS, CDR2 YFSETQ. The CDR3 DNA, read in part, is TGCGCCAGCAGCTTGGTATGGGCTAGCACAGATACG. It translates to CASSLVWASTDT. The CDR3 in its entirety is CASSLVWASTDTQYF.

About this clone: From the germline J gene comes the end of the CDR3, since the read stops 3 residues before it. The chain joins TRBV7-9 to TRBJ2-1; 7 positions agree with TRBD2. Germline V gives CDR1 SEHNR, CDR2 FQNEAQ (reference sequence). V gave up 5 bases and J gave up 0 bases; unmatched junction bases: 4. The CDR3 is 15 amino acids. The CDR3 loop is CASSGGGSSYNEQFF. Partial CDR3 DNA: TGTGCCAGCAGCGGGGGGGGAAGCTCCTACAATGAG.

In this sample, this clone turned up many times. The read comes to an end 3 residues before the CDR3 does, leaving the germline J gene to fill in the end. This chain joins TRBV2 and TRBJ1-2, with a tentative D call TRBD1 (5 bases). CDR1 and CDR2 from the germline V gene are SNHLY and FYNNEI. The CDR3 consists of 15 residues. The V end lost 3 bases, the J end lost 0 bases, and 11 bases lay between the germline ends. CDR3 in amino acids: CASSDFGGANYGYTF. The covered CDR3 bases are TGTGCCAGCAGTGACTTCGGGGGAGCTAACTATGGC.

CDR3 DNA (partial): TGTGCCAGTAGTATTAACTCCCCCGTCTATGGC. Amino acid sequence: CASSINSPVYG. The full CDR3 protein reads CASSINSPVYGYTF. V and J are TRBV19 and TRBJ1-2; D gene ambiguous. The sequenced fragment ends 3 residues before the CDR3 boundary, so the rest is inferred from the germline J gene. Germline V gives CDR1 LNHDA, CDR2 SQIVND (reference sequence). The V end was cut by 3 bases, the J end by 4 bases, with 12 bases between. The CDR3 runs to 14 residues.

This clone was counted a few times. The DNA ends 3 residues before the CDR3 does, and the rest of the CDR3 is filled in from the germline J gene. V usage is TRBV11-3 and J usage is TRBJ2-3; no definite D call. CDR1 is SGHNT, CDR2 YENEEA, per germline. The V end lost 2 bases, the J end lost 5 bases, and 14 bases lay between the germline ends. The CDR3 is made up of 15 amino acids. The CDR3 DNA, read in part, is TGTGCCAGCAGCTTAAATGGCCCATCGGGAGATACG. The encoded protein is CASSLNGPSGDT. The whole CDR3 is CASSLNGPSGDTQYF.

This clone came up a few times. With the read ending 3 residues before the CDR3 end, the germline J gene is used to fill in that end. This chain connects TRBV20-1 to TRBJ2-7; 7 bases align to TRBD1. V shed 6 bases and J 3 bases; nucleotides not matched to a gene: 5. There are 12 residues in the CDR3. Per germline, CDR1 DFQATT and CDR2 SNEGSKA (reference sequence). The sequenced CDR3 bases are TGCAGTGCGAGCGACAGGGTCTACGAG. Its protein product is CSASDRVYE. The CDR3 in full is CSASDRVYEQYF.

In the case of this clone: The CDR3 end lies 3 residues beyond the end of the read and is filled in from the germline J gene. V and J are TRBV7-7 and TRBJ1-1; 7 bases match TRBD1. From germline, CDR1 is SSHAT and CDR2 FNYEAQ (reference sequence). The trim removed 2 bases at V and 5 bases at J, leaving 2 bases unmatched. CDR3 size: 13 residues. The CDR3 is CASSLTRGTEAFF. The CDR3 DNA, read in part, is TGTGCCAGCAGCTTAACCAGGGGGACTGAA.

Details on this clone: Read coverage stops 3 residues before the CDR3 terminus; the germline J gene supplies the remainder. J is TRBJ2-5 and V is TRBV20-1, with 7 positions matching TRBD1. The CDR3 runs to 14 residues. CDR1 DFQATT and CDR2 SNEGSKA come from the germline V gene (reference sequence). The J segment lost 7 bases and the V segment lost 3 bases, leaving 11 bases of the junction unmatched. CDR3 in amino acids: CSASIFQGVGTQYF. The CDR3 DNA, read in part, is TGCAGTGCTAGTATTTTCCAGGGGGTGGGGACC.

This clone has ten or more counts. The read ends 3 residues early relative to the CDR3; the germline J gene fills the gap. The chain recombines TRBV2 with TRBJ1-6; perhaps TRBD1 as D (5 bases). CDR1 is SNHLY, CDR2 FYNNEI, per germline. This CDR3 has 17 residues. Deletions cut 2 bases from V and 0 bases from J, with 11 bases between. The covered CDR3 bases are TGTGCCAGCAGTGAAATCCTAGACAGCTCCTATAATTCACCC. Its protein is CASSEILDSSYNSP. The full CDR3 is CASSEILDSSYNSPLHF.

This clone has a count of ten or more. The DNA ends 3 residues before the CDR3 does, and the rest of the CDR3 is filled in from the germline J gene. The chain recombines TRBV7-2 with TRBJ2-3; D is unresolved. This CDR3 contains 12 residues. Deletions cut 3 bases from V and 6 bases from J, with 7 bases between. Germline V lookup: CDR1 SGHTA, CDR2 FQGNSA. Partial CDR3 DNA: TGTGCCAGCAGCTTCTTAGTCGATACG. Its protein is CASSFLVDT. The CDR3 reads in full as CASSFLVDTQYF.

This clone was recorded at least ten times. The CDR3 end falls 3 residues outside the read, so it is completed with the germline J gene. The V call is TRBV14, the J call TRBJ2-3; D is unresolved. From germline, CDR1 is SGHDN and CDR2 FVKESK. This CDR3 is 16 amino acids long. Trimming pared 2 bases from V and 6 bases from J, leaving 18 bases between. The CDR3 loop is CASSQQLPKSRDTQYF. The covered CDR3 bases are TGTGCCAGCAGCCAACAACTCCCGAAGTCACGGGATACG.